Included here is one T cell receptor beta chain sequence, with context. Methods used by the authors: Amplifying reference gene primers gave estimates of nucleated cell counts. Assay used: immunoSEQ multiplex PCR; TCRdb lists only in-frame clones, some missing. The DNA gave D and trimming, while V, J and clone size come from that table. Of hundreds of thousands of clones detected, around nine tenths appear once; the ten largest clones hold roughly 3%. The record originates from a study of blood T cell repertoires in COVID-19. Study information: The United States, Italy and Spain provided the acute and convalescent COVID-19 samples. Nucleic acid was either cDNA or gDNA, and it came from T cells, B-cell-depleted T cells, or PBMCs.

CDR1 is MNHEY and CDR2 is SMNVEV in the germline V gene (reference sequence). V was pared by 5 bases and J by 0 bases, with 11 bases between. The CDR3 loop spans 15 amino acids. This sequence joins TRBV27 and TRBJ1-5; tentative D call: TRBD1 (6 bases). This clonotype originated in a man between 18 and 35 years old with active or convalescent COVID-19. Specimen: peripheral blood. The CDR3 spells CASSAGTTSNQPQHF. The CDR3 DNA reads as TGTGCCAGCAGTGCCGGGACAACTAGCAATCAGCCCCAGCATTTT.